Presented here are 17 T cell receptor beta chains from one specimen sequenced in a study of monozygotic twins with inflammatory bowel disease. Each CDR3 protein gets one entry in TCRdb, which reprocessed the 5' RACE reads and gives no DNA. This listing includes 95,000 to 110,000 distinct CDR3 sequences. The sequenced material came from blood. These receptors were taken from a human donor with ulcerative colitis or Crohn's disease, or a healthy co-twin of an affected twin (not recorded which).

V and J are TRBV10-3 and TRBJ1-6; TCRdb gives TRBD1 as the D gene, but with no DNA this cannot be confirmed. This CDR3 comprises 15 residues. Germline V CDR1 and CDR2: ENHRY, SYGVKD. CDR3 region: CAIKVDQGANSPLHF.

V gene TRBV28 combines with J gene TRBJ2-3; TCRdb lists TRBD1, though no DNA is available to test this call. The CDR3 length is 18 residues. Germline assignment: CDR1 MDHEN and CDR2 SYDVKM. This CDR3 reads CASSLFPGHRTYTDTQYF.

This chain joins TRBV4-3 and TRBJ2-3. The CDR3 consists of 17 residues. Looked up from germline, CDR1 is LGHNA and CDR2 is YSLEER. The chain's CDR3 is CASSQDFLGGGTDTQYF.

The CDR3 loop is CASSDSLGGDEQFF. V gene TRBV6-4 combines with J gene TRBJ2-1; TCRdb names TRBD1, which stays unverified in the absence of DNA. This CDR3 contains 14 residues. Germline assignment: CDR1 MRHNA and CDR2 SNTAGT.

CDR3 region: CASSLVSEEKLFF. The chain uses TRBV5-1 and TRBJ1-4. The CDR3 is 13 residues long. Germline CDR1 SGHRS, CDR2 YFSETQ.

The chain recombines TRBV20-1 with TRBJ2-1; TCRdb lists TRBD2, though no DNA is available to test this call. Germline V CDR1 and CDR2: DFQATT, SNEGSKA (reference sequence). The CDR3 has 14 residues. CDR3 loop: CSATGLAGYNEQFF.

The chain carries TRBV9 and TRBJ1-3; TCRdb names TRBD1, which stays unverified in the absence of DNA. Germline V gene data show CDR1 as SGDLS and CDR2 as YYNGEE. The CDR3 is 14 residues long. The CDR3 region is CASSSRVSGNTIYF.

The chain couples TRBV18 to TRBJ1-2; TCRdb gives TRBD1 as the D gene, but with no DNA this cannot be confirmed. Germline values: CDR1 KGHSH, CDR2 LQKENI. The CDR3 contains 13 residues. CDR3 in amino acids: CASSPDRNYGYTF.

The genes are TRBV20-1 and TRBJ2-4; TCRdb picks TRBD1, but there is no DNA to check that call. The germline V gene has CDR1 DFQATT and CDR2 SNEGSKA (reference sequence). The CDR3 runs 14 residues. The CDR3 spells CSAGRPGAKNIQYF.

The gene calls are TRBV2 and TRBJ2-2. CDR1 is SNHLY, CDR2 FYNNEI, per germline. This CDR3 is built from 14 residues. This CDR3 reads CASSELSNTGELFF.

The chain is built from TRBV12-3 or TRBV12-4 and TRBJ2-1; without DNA, the TCRdb call of TRBD2 cannot be checked. This CDR3 contains 16 residues. CDR3 protein: CASSPRVVRGEDEQFF.

J is TRBJ2-7 and V is TRBV29-1; TCRdb proposes TRBD2, but this gene call is untestable without DNA. The CDR3 contains 13 residues. CDR1 SQVTM and CDR2 ANQGSEA come from the germline V gene. CDR3 in amino acids: CSVDLADNYEQYF.

The chain is built from TRBV10-3 and TRBJ1-5; TCRdb lists TRBD1, though no DNA is available to test this call. The CDR3 totals 14 residues. Germline V CDR1 and CDR2: ENHRY, SYGVKD. CDR3 in amino acids: CAISPDRGIQPQHF.

CDR3 amino acids: CASSQTGAPQPQHF. The chain combines TRBV3-1 with TRBJ1-5; TCRdb returns TRBD1, unconfirmable since there is no DNA. Germline V gives CDR1 LGHDT, CDR2 YNNKEL (reference sequence). There are 14 residues in the CDR3.

This chain joins TRBV5-1 and TRBJ2-7; TCRdb calls TRBD1, which cannot be checked without DNA. Germline V gene data show CDR1 as SGHRS and CDR2 as YFSETQ. CDR3 size: 14 residues. The CDR3 spells CASSLEGSPYEQYF.

This chain links TRBV30 with TRBJ1-5; the TRBD1 assignment by TCRdb is unverifiable without DNA. The germline CDR1 and CDR2 sequences are GTSNPN and SVGIG (reference sequence). CDR3 size: 16 residues. CDR3 amino acids: CAWSTGQKSSNQPQHF.

The V gene is TRBV9, the J gene TRBJ2-3. The germline V gene encodes CDR1 SGDLS and CDR2 YYNGEE. The CDR3 totals 14 residues. The CDR3 sequence is CASSVAERTDTQYF.